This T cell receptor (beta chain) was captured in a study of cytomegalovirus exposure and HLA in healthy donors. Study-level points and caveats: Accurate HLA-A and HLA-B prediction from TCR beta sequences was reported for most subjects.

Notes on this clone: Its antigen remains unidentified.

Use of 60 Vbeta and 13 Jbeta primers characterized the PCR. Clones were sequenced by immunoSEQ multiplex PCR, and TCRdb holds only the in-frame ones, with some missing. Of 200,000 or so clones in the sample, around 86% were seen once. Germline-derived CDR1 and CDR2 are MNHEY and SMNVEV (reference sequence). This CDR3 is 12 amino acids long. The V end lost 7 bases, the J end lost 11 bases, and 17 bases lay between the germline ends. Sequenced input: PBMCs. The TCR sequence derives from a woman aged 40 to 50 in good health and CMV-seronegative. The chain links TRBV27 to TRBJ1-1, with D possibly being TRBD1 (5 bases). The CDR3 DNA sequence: TGTGCCAGCACCAGGGAGGGGCGGAATGCTTTCTTT. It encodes CASTREGRNAFF.